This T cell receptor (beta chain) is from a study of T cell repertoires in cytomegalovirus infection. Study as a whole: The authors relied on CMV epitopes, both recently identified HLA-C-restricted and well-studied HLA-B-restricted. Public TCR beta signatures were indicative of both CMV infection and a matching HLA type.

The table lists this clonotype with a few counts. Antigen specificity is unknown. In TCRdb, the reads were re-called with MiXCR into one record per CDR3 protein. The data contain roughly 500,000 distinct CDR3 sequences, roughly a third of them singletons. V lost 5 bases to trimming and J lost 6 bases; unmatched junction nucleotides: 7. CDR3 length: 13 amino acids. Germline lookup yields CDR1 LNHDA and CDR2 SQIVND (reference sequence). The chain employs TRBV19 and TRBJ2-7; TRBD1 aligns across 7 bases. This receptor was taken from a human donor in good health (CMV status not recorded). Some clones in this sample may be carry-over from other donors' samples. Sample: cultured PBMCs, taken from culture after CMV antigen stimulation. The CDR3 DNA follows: TGTGCCAGTAGTCCTCAGACAGGGCTCGAGCAGTACTTC. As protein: CASSPQTGLEQYF. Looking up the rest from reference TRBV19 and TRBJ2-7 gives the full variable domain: DGGITQSPKYLFRKEGQNVTLSCEQNLNHDAMYWYRQDPGQGLRLIYYSQIVNDFQKGDIAEGYSVSREKKESFPLTVTSAQKNPTAFYLCASSPQTGLEQYFGPGTRLTVT.